Presented here are 29 T cell receptor beta chains from one specimen sequenced in a study of response to subunit inactivated influenza vaccine. TCRdb itself ran the RT-PCR reads through MiXCR, one entry per CDR3 protein. Altogether 500,000 to 550,000 distinct CDR3 sequences are present, 6% to 9% being singletons, with the ten largest covering about 12%. The source was PBMCs from blood, collected roughly 24 months after vaccination. The source is a man aged 45-69 years who received an inactivated influenza vaccine.

The chain joins TRBV6-4 to TRBJ2-3; D is ambiguous. The length of the CDR3 is 13 residues. Germline CDR1 MRHNA, CDR2 SNTAGT. V lost 6 bases, J lost 2 bases, and 9 bases lay in between. The CDR3 protein is CASRVSPTDTQYF. CDR3 DNA: TGTGCCAGCAGAGTTTCACCCACAGATACGCAGTATTTT.

This clonotype appeared a few times. J is TRBJ1-3 and V is TRBV4-1, with TRBD1 matching over 9 bases. Trimming at V came to 2 bases and at J to 1 base, leaving 12 bases not matched to a gene. Germline V gives CDR1 MGHRA, CDR2 YSYEKL. The CDR3 loop spans 19 amino acids. CDR3 DNA: TGCGCCAGCAGCCAACCCCCCGTCCGGGACAGGGCTTCTGGAAACACCATATATTTT. Protein product: CASSQPPVRDRASGNTIYF.

The CDR3 protein is CASSLRTSSGNTIYF. CDR3 DNA sequence: TGTGCCAGCAGCCTGCGGACAAGCTCTGGAAACACCATATATTTT. This chain connects TRBV7-9 to TRBJ1-3; a possible D gene is TRBD1 (5 bases). The CDR3 is 15 amino acids. CDR1 and CDR2 (germline): SEHNR, FQNEAQ (reference sequence). Trimming took off 5 bases at V and 0 bases at J, with 11 bases between the two ends.

In its sample, this clonotype was seen a few times. J is TRBJ2-3 and V is TRBV7-9, with D possibly TRBD2 on 6 matching bases. Germline V CDR1 and CDR2: SEHNR, FQNEAQ (reference sequence). CDR3 length: 16 residues. V dropped 5 bases and J dropped 1 base, with 16 bases sitting between them. CDR3 sequence: CASSNPLARGTDTQYF. CDR3 nucleotides: TGTGCCAGCAGCAACCCCCTAGCGAGAGGCACAGATACGCAGTATTTT. The entire variable domain, with the rest obtained from reference TRBV7-9 and TRBJ2-3, is as follows: DTGVSQNPRHKITKRGQNVTFRCDPISEHNRLYWYRQTLGQGPEFLTYFQNEAQLEKSRLLSDRFSAERPKGSFSTLEIQRTEQGDSAMYLCASSNPLARGTDTQYFGPGTRLTVL.

The rearrangement uses TRBV10-3 and TRBJ2-3, with 7 bases fitting TRBD1. V was clipped by 6 bases and J by 3 bases; unmatched bases: 3. Germline V gene lookup returns CDR1 ENHRY and CDR2 SYGVKD. The CDR3 contains 13 residues. CDR3 bases: TGTGCCATCAGACAGGGGTTTACAGATACGCAGTATTTT. The encoded protein is CAIRQGFTDTQYF.

This clonotype was counted between two and nine times. This sequence joins TRBV3-1 and TRBJ1-2; D gene uncertain. Germline V gives CDR1 LGHDT, CDR2 YNNKEL (reference sequence). CDR3 length equals 12 residues. Trimming took off 1 base at V and 6 bases at J, with 6 bases between the two ends. Here the CDR3 reads CASSQAVDGYTF. CDR3 coding DNA: TGTGCCAGCAGCCAAGCAGTGGATGGCTACACCTTC. Full variable domain (rest looked up from reference TRBV3-1 and TRBJ1-2): DTAVSQTPKYLVTQMGNDKSIKCEQNLGHDTMYWYKQDSKKFLKIMFSYNNKELIINETVPNRFSPKSPDKAHLNLHINSLELGDSAVYFCASSQAVDGYTFGSGTRLTVV.

The chain joins TRBV7-2 to TRBJ2-7; 11 nucleotides align to TRBD2. Germline V gives CDR1 SGHTA, CDR2 FQGNSA. The CDR3 is made up of 17 amino acids. The V and J ends lost 2 bases and 4 bases, in that order; junction bases with no gene match: 10. The CDR3 spells CASSLWAGTSGKYEQYF. The CDR3 nucleotides read TGTGCCAGCAGCTTATGGGCCGGGACTAGCGGAAAATACGAGCAGTACTTC.

The chain joins TRBV2 to TRBJ2-3; D not resolved. Germline loops: CDR1 SNHLY, CDR2 FYNNEI. The V gene lost 6 bases and the J gene lost 6 bases, with 10 bases spanning the gap. The CDR3 runs to 12 residues. Here the CDR3 DNA reads TGTGCCAGCAGCCAGTCCGGCGATACGCAGTATTTT. The encoded protein is CASSQSGDTQYF. Full variable domain (missing parts from reference TRBV2 and TRBJ2-3): EPEVTQTPSHQVTQMGQEVILRCVPISNHLYFYWYRQILGQKVEFLVSFYNNEISEKSEIFDDQFSVERPDGSNFTLKIRSTKLEDSAMYFCASSQSGDTQYFGPGTRLTVL.

Ten or more counts support this clonotype. The rearrangement joins TRBV6-2 or TRBV6-3 to TRBJ2-1; TRBD1 matches at 9 bases. V gave up 4 bases and J gave up 9 bases; unmatched junction bases: 13. The germline V gene has CDR1 MNHEY and CDR2 SVGEGT. This CDR3 has 16 residues. The CDR3 DNA reads TGTGCCAGCAGTTCCTCCGGGACAGGGTTTCGCGGTGAGCAGTTCTTC. Translation: CASSSSGTGFRGEQFF.

This clonotype came up many times. V usage is TRBV20-1 and J usage is TRBJ2-3, with TRBD2 identical over 8 bases. J lost 4 bases, V lost 1 base, and 4 bases had no gene match. Germline V gene data show CDR1 as DFQATT and CDR2 as SNEGSKA (reference sequence). The CDR3 is made up of 14 amino acids. Written as DNA, the CDR3 is TGCAGTGCTAGAGCGGGGGGGACTTCAGATACGCAGTATTTT. Its protein product is CSARAGGTSDTQYF.

The J gene is TRBJ1-5, the V gene TRBV7-2, with TRBD1 matching 7 bases. Unmatched junction bases numbered 5, after V lost 1 base and J lost 5 bases. This CDR3 comprises 15 residues. From germline, CDR1 is SGHTA and CDR2 FQGNSA. In DNA form, the CDR3 reads TGTGCCAGCAGCTTAGTGGGACAGCAGGATCAGCCCCAGCATTTT. This encodes CASSLVGQQDQPQHF. The complete variable domain, with remaining parts taken from reference TRBV7-2 and TRBJ1-5, reads GAGVSQSPSNKVTEKGKDVELRCDPISGHTALYWYRQSLGQGLEFLIYFQGNSAPDKSGLPSDRFSAERTGGSVSTLTIQRTQQEDSAVYLCASSLVGQQDQPQHFGDGTRLSIL.

The CDR3 loop is CASSLEAPLSYEQYF. The CDR3 coding sequence is TGTGCCAGCAGCTTAGAAGCCCCTCTCTCCTACGAGCAGTACTTC. This chain connects TRBV11-2 to TRBJ2-7; no clear D gene. V was shortened by 0 bases and J by 0 bases, with 9 bases between the two germline ends. The CDR3 is 15 amino acids. Germline V gene sequence: CDR1 SGHAT, CDR2 FQNNGV.

The genes are TRBV3-1 and TRBJ1-1; D not resolved. The germline CDR1 and CDR2 sequences are LGHDT and YNNKEL (reference sequence). The CDR3 loop spans 14 amino acids. The V gene lost 4 bases and the J gene lost 2 bases, with 11 bases spanning the gap. The CDR3 DNA sequence: TGTGCCAGCAGCCTGTTAAAAAGTAACACTGAAGCTTTCTTT. Translating gives CASSLLKSNTEAFF.

This clonotype occurred a few times. In DNA form, the CDR3 reads TGCGCCAGCAGCCAAGATACAGGGGGGTATGGGGCCAACGTCCTGACTTTC. It encodes CASSQDTGGYGANVLTF. The gene calls are TRBV4-3 and TRBJ2-6; 8 positions match TRBD1. V shed 0 bases and J 3 bases; nucleotides not matched to a gene: 4. This CDR3 comprises 17 residues. From germline, CDR1 is LGHNA and CDR2 YSLEER.

In its sample, this clonotype was seen a few times. The rearrangement joins TRBV24-1 to TRBJ2-3; 8 positions agree with TRBD2. The CDR3 loop spans 18 amino acids. CDR1 and CDR2 from the germline V gene are KGHDR and SFDVKD. Unmatched junction bases numbered 12, after V lost 4 bases and J lost 1 base. In nucleotides, the CDR3 is TGTGCCACCAGTGACCCACGGGGGGGCCGTGTAGGCACAGATACGCAGTATTTT. Protein sequence: CATSDPRGGRVGTDTQYF.

This clonotype came up a few times. This chain links TRBV5-1 with TRBJ2-1; 9 nucleotides match TRBD2. V was clipped by 6 bases and J by 9 bases; unmatched bases: 7. This CDR3 is built from 13 residues. Germline lookup yields CDR1 SGHRS and CDR2 YFSETQ. The CDR3 is CASTNLLAGEQFF. DNA for the CDR3: TGCGCCAGCACCAACCTACTAGCGGGTGAGCAGTTCTTC.

There are many counts of this clonotype. The J gene is TRBJ1-6, the V gene TRBV12-3 or TRBV12-4; D not certain. This CDR3 has 12 amino acids. V lost 3 bases and J 9 bases, leaving 6 bases between the germline ends. CDR3 DNA sequence: TGTGCCAGCAGTTTTGAGGGTTCACCCCTCCACTTT. It translates to CASSFEGSPLHF.

This clonotype was seen at least ten times. The genes are TRBV10-2 and TRBJ2-1; 9 nucleotides match TRBD2. Looked up from germline, CDR1 is WSHSY and CDR2 is SAAADI. The CDR3 length is 16 residues. Trimming removed 2 bases from V and 7 bases from J; junction bases left unmatched: 9. CDR3 nucleotides: TGCGCCAGCAGTGAGCCGCGGGGGGGCCAGTTAAATGAGCAGTTCTTC. It encodes CASSEPRGGQLNEQFF.

The chain recombines TRBV6-1 with TRBJ1-5; the match to TRBD1 covers 8 bases. The germline gives CDR1 MNHNS, CDR2 SASEGT. The ends lost 1 base at V and 6 bases at J; junction bases unmatched: 11. This CDR3 is 17 amino acids long. CDR3 sequence reads: CASSEGRGRVLAQPQHF. CDR3 nucleotides: TGTGCCAGCAGTGAAGGCAGGGGGCGAGTCTTAGCTCAGCCCCAGCATTTT.

This clonotype was seen only a few times. The chain's CDR3 is CSARSYSSTDTQYF. The DNA of the CDR3 is TGCAGTGCTAGATCGTACTCTAGCACAGATACGCAGTATTTT. J is TRBJ2-3 and V is TRBV20-1; no firm D call. In germline, CDR1 is DFQATT, CDR2 SNEGSKA (reference sequence). CDR3 length: 14 amino acids. Trimming took off 2 bases at V and 0 bases at J, with 9 bases between the two ends.

In this sample, this clonotype turned up many times. J is TRBJ2-4 and V is TRBV3-1, with 9 bases lining up with TRBD1. The CDR3 is made up of 14 amino acids. Germline assignment: CDR1 LGHDT and CDR2 YNNKEL (reference sequence). After removal of 3 bases from V and 6 bases from J, the junction contained 3 bases not matched to a gene. CDR3 DNA: TGTGCCAGCAGCCACCAGGACAGGGGAAACATTCAGTACTTC. It codes for CASSHQDRGNIQYF.

This clonotype was recorded at least ten times. V and J are TRBV7-8 and TRBJ2-7; D is possibly TRBD1 (6 bases). V was shortened by 3 bases and J by 6 bases, with 24 bases between the two germline ends. This CDR3 contains 17 residues. CDR1 is SGHVS, CDR2 FQNEAQ, per germline. CDR3: CASSFPNRTATGFEQYF. CDR3 sequence (DNA): TGTGCCAGCAGCTTTCCAAACCGGACAGCCACGGGTTTCGAGCAGTACTTC.

Here the CDR3 DNA reads TGTGCCAGCGGGGGGCAGGGCAATGAGCAGTTCTTC. This translates into CASGGQGNEQFF. The chain combines TRBV5-8 with TRBJ2-1; D may correspond to TRBD1 or TRBD2 (6 bases each). CDR3 length: 12 residues. The V gene lost 7 bases and the J gene lost 6 bases, with 11 bases spanning the gap. Germline CDR1 SGHTS, CDR2 YDEGEE.

A few counts support this clonotype. The J gene is TRBJ2-3, the V gene TRBV7-3; the D is unclear. With 0 bases removed from V and 6 bases from J, the gap between germline ends came to 13 bases. This CDR3 region has 15 residues. CDR1 and CDR2 from the germline V gene are SGHTA and FQGTGA. The CDR3 region has the DNA TGTGCCAGCAGCTTAACCCGAGAACCGCACGATACGCAGTATTTT. It encodes CASSLTREPHDTQYF.

This clonotype was observed at least ten times. The chain recombines TRBV5-1 with TRBJ2-5; no reliable D call. The ends were cut back, 0 bases at V and 5 bases at J, with 8 bases in the middle. The CDR3 is 13 residues long. Germline lookup yields CDR1 SGHRS and CDR2 YFSETQ. CDR3 coding DNA: TGCGCCAGCAGCTTGGAGGGCTCGGAGACCCAGTACTTC. It specifies CASSLEGSETQYF.

The chain joins TRBV6-2 or TRBV6-3 to TRBJ2-1; no firm D call. Germline V CDR1 and CDR2: MNHEY, SVGEGT. The CDR3 has 16 residues. V was cut by 6 bases and J by 2 bases, with 17 bases left in between. The CDR3 region has the DNA TGTGCCAGCAGCCCGTACGAGGAAACGGCCTACAATGAGCAGTTCTTC. It yields the protein CASSPYEETAYNEQFF.

There are many counts of this clonotype. The genes are TRBV12-3 or TRBV12-4 and TRBJ2-3, with 14 nucleotides matching TRBD2. The CDR3 has 20 residues. Trimming at V came to 6 bases and at J to 3 bases, leaving 17 bases not matched to a gene. For the CDR3, the DNA is TGTGCCAGCAGCCCGGGGACTAGCGGGAGAATGGAGTCGGGAACAGATACGCAGTATTTT. Protein: CASSPGTSGRMESGTDTQYF.

V gene TRBV4-1 combines with J gene TRBJ1-5, with a tentative D call TRBD1 (6 bases). CDR3 length equals 15 residues. Trimming left V 0 bases short and J 5 bases short, with 11 bases between. Germline V gives CDR1 MGHRA, CDR2 YSYEKL. CDR3 nucleotides: TGCGCCAGCAGCCAAGAATGGGGGCAGGATCAGCCCCAGCATTTT. It specifies CASSQEWGQDQPQHF.

The table lists this clonotype with many counts. CDR3 coding DNA: TGCAGTGCTAGGGACTACGTCGGACCAGTTCAAGAGACCCAGTACTTC. Translated: CSARDYVGPVQETQYF. The chain combines TRBV20-1 with TRBJ2-5; TRBD2 might be the D (6 bases). Germline values: CDR1 DFQATT, CDR2 SNEGSKA (reference sequence). The CDR3 consists of 16 residues. Trimming stripped 3 bases from V and 2 bases from J, with 19 bases between.